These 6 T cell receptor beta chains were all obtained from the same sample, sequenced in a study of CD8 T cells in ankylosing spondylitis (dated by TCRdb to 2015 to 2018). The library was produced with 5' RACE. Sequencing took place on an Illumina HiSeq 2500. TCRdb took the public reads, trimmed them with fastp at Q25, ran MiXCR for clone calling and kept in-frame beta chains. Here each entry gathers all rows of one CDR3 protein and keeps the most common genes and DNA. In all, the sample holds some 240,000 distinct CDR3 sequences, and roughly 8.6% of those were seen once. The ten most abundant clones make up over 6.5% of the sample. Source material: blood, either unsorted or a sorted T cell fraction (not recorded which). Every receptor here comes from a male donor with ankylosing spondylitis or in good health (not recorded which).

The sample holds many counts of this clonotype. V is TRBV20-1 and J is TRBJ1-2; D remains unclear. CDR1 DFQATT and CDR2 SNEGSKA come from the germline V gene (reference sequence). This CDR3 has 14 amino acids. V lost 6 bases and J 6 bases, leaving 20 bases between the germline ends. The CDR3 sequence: CSARSGSSPNGYTF. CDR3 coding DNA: TGCAGTGCCCGGTCTGGCAGCTCTCCTAATGGCTACACCTTC.

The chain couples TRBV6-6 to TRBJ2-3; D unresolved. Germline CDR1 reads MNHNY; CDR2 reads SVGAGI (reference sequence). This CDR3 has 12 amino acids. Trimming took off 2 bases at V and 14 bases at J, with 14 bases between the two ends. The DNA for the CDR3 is TGTGCCAGCAGTTACACGGACCTACCATGGTATTTT. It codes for CASSYTDLPWYF.

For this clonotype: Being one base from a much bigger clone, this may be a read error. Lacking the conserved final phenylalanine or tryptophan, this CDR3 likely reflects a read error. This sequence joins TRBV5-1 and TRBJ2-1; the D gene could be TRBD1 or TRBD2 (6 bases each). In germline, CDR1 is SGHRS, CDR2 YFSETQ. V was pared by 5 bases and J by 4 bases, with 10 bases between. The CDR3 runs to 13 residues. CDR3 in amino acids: CASRRGGYNEQFL. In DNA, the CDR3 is TGCGCCAGCAGAAGAGGGGGGTACAATGAGCAGTTCCTC.

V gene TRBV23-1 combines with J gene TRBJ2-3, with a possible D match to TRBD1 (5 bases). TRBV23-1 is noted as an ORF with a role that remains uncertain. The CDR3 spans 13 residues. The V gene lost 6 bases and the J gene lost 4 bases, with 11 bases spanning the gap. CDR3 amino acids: CASRHRPPDTQYF. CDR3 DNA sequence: TGCGCCAGCAGGCACAGGCCCCCAGATACGCAGTATTTT.

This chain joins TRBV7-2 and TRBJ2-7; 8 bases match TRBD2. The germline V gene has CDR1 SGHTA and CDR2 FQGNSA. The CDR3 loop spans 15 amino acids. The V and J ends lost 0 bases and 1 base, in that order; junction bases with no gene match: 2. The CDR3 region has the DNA TGTGCCAGCAGCTTAGCGGAGCGGGAGTCCTACGAGCAGTACTTC. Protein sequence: CASSLAERESYEQYF. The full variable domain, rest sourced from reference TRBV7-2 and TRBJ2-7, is GAGVSQSPSNKVTEKGKDVELRCDPISGHTALYWYRQSLGQGLEFLIYFQGNSAPDKSGLPSDRFSAERTGGSVSTLTIQRTQQEDSAVYLCASSLAERESYEQYFGPGTRLTVT.

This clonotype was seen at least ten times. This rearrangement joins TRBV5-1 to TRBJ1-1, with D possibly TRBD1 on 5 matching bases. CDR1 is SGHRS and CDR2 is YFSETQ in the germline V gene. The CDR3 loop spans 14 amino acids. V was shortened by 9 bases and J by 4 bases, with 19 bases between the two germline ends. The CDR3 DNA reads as TGCGCCACCCAGGGTGGGGAGCCGGGCACTGAAGCTTTCTTT. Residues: CATQGGEPGTEAFF.